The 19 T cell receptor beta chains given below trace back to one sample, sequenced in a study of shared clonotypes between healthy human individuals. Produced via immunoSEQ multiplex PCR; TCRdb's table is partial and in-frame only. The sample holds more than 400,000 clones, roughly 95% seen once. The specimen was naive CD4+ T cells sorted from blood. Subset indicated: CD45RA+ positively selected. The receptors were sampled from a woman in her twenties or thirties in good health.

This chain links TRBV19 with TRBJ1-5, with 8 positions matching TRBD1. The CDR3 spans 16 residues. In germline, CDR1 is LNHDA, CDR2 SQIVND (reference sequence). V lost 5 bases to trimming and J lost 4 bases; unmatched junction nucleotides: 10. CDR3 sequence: CASSHRDRYYNQPQHF. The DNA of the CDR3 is TGTGCCAGTAGTCACCGGGACAGGTACTATAATCAGCCCCAGCATTTT.

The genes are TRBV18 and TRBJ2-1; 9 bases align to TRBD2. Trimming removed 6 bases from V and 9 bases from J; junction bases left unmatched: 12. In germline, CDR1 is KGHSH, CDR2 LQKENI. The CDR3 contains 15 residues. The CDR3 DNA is TGTGCCAGCTCCCCAACTCCTAGCGGGGACATTGAGCAGTTCTTC. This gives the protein CASSPTPSGDIEQFF.

The CDR3 loop is CASSFASGISYEQYF. CDR3 sequence (DNA): TGTGCCAGCAGTTTCGCTAGCGGGATCTCCTACGAGCAGTACTTC. The chain combines TRBV28 with TRBJ2-7, with TRBD2 identical over 9 bases. Germline V CDR1 and CDR2: MDHEN, SYDVKM. Trimming at V came to 3 bases and at J to 0 bases, leaving 3 bases not matched to a gene. The length of the CDR3 is 15 residues.

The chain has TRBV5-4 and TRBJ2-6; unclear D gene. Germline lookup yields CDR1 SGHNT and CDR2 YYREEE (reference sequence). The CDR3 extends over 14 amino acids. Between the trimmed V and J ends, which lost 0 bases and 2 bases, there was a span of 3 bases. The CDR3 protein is CASSLGTGANVLTF. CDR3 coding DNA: TGTGCCAGCAGCTTGGGCACTGGGGCCAACGTCCTGACTTTC.

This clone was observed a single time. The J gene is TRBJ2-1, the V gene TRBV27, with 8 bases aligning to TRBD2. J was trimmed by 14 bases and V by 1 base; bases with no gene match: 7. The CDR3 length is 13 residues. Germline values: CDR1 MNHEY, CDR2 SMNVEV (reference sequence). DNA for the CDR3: TGTGCCAGCAGTTTATTACGTGGAGCGGGAGAGTTCTTC. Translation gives CASSLLRGAGEFF.

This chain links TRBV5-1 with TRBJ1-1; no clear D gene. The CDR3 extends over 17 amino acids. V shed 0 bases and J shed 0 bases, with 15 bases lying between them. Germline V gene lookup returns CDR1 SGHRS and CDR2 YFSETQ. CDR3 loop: CASSLAQAQLMNTEAFF. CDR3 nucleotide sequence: TGCGCCAGCAGCTTGGCCCAGGCCCAACTCATGAACACTGAAGCTTTCTTT. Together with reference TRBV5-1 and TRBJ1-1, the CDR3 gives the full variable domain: KAGVTQTPRYLIKTRGQQVTLSCSPISGHRSVSWYQQTPGQGLQFLFEYFSETQRNKGNFPGRFSGRQFSNSRSEMNVSTLELGDSALYLCASSLAQAQLMNTEAFFGQGTRLTVV.

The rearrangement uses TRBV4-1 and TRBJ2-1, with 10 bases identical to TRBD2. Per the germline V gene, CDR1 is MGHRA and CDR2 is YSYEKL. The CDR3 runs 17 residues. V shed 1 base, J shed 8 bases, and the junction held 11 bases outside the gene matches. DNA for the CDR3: TGCGCCAGCAGCCAAGTACCCTTTCTTAGCGGGAGGTATGAGCAGTTCTTC. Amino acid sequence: CASSQVPFLSGRYEQFF.

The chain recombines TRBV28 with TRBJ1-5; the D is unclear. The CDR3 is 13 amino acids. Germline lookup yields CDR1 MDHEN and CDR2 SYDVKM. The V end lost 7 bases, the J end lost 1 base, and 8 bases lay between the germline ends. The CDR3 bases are TGTGCCAGCACCCCGCGGAGCAATCAGCCCCAGCATTTT. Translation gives CASTPRSNQPQHF.

CDR3 in DNA: TGTGCCAGCATGGAAGGGAGTTTCTCTGGAAACACCATATATTTT. Translated: CASMEGSFSGNTIYF. The V gene is TRBV2, the J gene TRBJ1-3; D not resolved. Germline CDR1 SNHLY, CDR2 FYNNEI. Between the trimmed V and J ends, which lost 7 bases and 0 bases, there was a span of 13 bases. The CDR3 has 15 amino acids.

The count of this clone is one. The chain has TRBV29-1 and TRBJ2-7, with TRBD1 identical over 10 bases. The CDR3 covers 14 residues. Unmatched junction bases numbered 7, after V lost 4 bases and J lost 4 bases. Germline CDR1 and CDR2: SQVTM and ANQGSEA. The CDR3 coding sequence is TGCAGCGTTGCCCGGGACAGGGGACGTTACGAGCAGTACTTC. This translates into CSVARDRGRYEQYF.

In DNA, the CDR3 is TGTGCCAGCAGTTTAACACGGAGTGAGCAGTTCTTC. It specifies CASSLTRSEQFF. The chain combines TRBV28 with TRBJ2-1; D is unresolved. In germline, CDR1 is MDHEN, CDR2 SYDVKM. V lost 2 bases and J 9 bases, leaving 8 bases between the germline ends. This CDR3 contains 12 residues.

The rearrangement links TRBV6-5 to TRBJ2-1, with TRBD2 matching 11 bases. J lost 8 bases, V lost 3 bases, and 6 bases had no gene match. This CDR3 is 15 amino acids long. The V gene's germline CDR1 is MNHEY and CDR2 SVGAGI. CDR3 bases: TGTGCCAGCAGTTATACTAGCGGGAGTTTTGATGAGCAGTTCTTC. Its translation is CASSYTSGSFDEQFF.

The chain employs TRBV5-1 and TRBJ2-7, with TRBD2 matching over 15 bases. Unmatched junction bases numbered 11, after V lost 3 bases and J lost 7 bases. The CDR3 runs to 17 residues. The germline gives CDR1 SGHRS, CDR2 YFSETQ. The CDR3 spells CASSSGGLAGGTGEQYF. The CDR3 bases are TGCGCCAGCAGCTCCGGGGGACTAGCGGGAGGTACGGGAGAGCAGTACTTC.

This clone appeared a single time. The CDR3 DNA reads TGTGCCAGCAGTTTAAAACCCAGGGGTTACACTGAAGCTTTCTTT. Its protein product is CASSLKPRGYTEAFF. The chain employs TRBV27 and TRBJ1-1; perhaps TRBD1 as D (6 bases). CDR1 is MNHEY, CDR2 SMNVEV, per germline (reference sequence). Between the trimmed V and J ends, which lost 2 bases and 3 bases, there was a span of 13 bases. The CDR3 consists of 15 residues.

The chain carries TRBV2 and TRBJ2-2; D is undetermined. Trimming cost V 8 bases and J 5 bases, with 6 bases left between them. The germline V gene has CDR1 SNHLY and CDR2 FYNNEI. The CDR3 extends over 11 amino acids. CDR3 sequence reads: CASHRTGELFF. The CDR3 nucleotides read TGTGCCAGCCATCGAACCGGGGAGCTGTTTTTT. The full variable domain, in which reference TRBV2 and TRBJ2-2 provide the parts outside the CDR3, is EPEVTQTPSHQVTQMGQEVILRCVPISNHLYFYWYRQILGQKVEFLVSFYNNEISEKSEIFDDQFSVERPDGSNFTLKIRSTKLEDSAMYFCASHRTGELFFGEGSRLTVL.

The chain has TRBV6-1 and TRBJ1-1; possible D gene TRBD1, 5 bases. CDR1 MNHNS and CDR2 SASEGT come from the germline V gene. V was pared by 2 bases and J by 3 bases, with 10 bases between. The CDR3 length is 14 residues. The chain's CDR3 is CASSEQGRDTEAFF. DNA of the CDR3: TGTGCCAGCAGTGAACAGGGAAGGGACACTGAAGCTTTCTTT.

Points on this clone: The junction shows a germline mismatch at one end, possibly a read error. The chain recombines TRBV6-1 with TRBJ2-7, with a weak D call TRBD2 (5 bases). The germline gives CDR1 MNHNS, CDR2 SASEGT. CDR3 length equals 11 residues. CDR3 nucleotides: TGTGCCAGCAGTGATTGGCGGACTGGCGTCTTC. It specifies CASSDWRTGVF.

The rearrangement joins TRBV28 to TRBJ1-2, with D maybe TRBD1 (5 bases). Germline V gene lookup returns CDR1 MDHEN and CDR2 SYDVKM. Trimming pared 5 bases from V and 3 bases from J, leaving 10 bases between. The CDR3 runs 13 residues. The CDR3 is CASSMLTDYGYTF. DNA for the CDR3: TGTGCCAGCAGTATGTTGACAGACTATGGCTACACCTTC.

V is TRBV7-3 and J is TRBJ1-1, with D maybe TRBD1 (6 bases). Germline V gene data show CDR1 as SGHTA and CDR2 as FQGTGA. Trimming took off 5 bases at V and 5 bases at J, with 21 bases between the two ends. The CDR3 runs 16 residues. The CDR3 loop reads CASSIWGRETPTEAFF. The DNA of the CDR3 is TGTGCCAGCAGCATCTGGGGGCGAGAGACTCCGACTGAAGCTTTCTTT. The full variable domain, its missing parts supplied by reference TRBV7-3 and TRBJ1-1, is GAGVSQTPSNKVTEKGKYVELRCDPISGHTALYWYRQSLGQGPEFLIYFQGTGAADDSGLPNDRFFAVRPEGSVSTLKIQRTERGDSAVYLCASSIWGRETPTEAFFGQGTRLTVV.